One T cell receptor beta chain is described in this entry. The data stem from a study of cytomegalovirus exposure and HLA in healthy donors. This PCR relied on a set of 60 Vbeta primers and 13 Jbeta primers. Clones were sequenced by immunoSEQ multiplex PCR, and TCRdb holds only the in-frame ones, with some missing. The sample lists a few hundred thousand clones, roughly 80% occurring once. The CDR3 covers 16 residues. Germline V gene lookup returns CDR1 PRHDT and CDR2 FYEKMQ (reference sequence). V shed 5 bases and J 2 bases; nucleotides not matched to a gene: 7. The rearrangement links TRBV13 to TRBJ2-7, with 12 bases aligning to TRBD2. The clonotype comes from a man aged 25 to 40 in good health and CMV-seronegative. Sequenced input: PBMCs. The CDR3 bases are TGTGCCAGCAGCGCAACGGCTAGCGGGGGGGCCTACGAGCAGTACTTC. It encodes CASSATASGGAYEQYF.